Below, 19 T cell receptor beta chains from the same sample are listed, as sequenced in a study of OX40 agonist ivuxolimab in advanced cancers. Assay: immunoSEQ multiplex PCR; the TCRdb copy retains only in-frame clones and omits some. The table lists 100,000 to 150,000 clones, approximately 90% of them singletons. This material consisted of CD4+ or CD8+ T cells sorted from blood, taken in a trial of the OX40 agonist ivuxolimab. The source of these receptors is an adult with an advanced solid tumor such as melanoma, head and neck, liver or kidney cancer.

This clone was counted a single time. This CDR3 is CASRTGYLIGTGYTF. CDR3 nucleotides: TGTGCCAGCAGAACAGGGTACCTAATAGGGACTGGCTACACCTTC. The V gene is TRBV28, the J gene TRBJ1-2; D perhaps matches TRBD1 (6 bases). Germline V gene lookup returns CDR1 MDHEN and CDR2 SYDVKM. The CDR3 length is 15 residues. V dropped 6 bases and J dropped 7 bases, with 21 bases sitting between them.

The chain is built from TRBV18 and TRBJ1-5; 11 positions agree with TRBD1. CDR3 length: 15 amino acids. Germline V gene lookup returns CDR1 KGHSH and CDR2 LQKENI. V shed 6 bases, J shed 4 bases, and the junction held 5 bases outside the gene matches. CDR3 region: CASSSGTGGNQPQHF. The CDR3 DNA reads as TGTGCCAGCTCTTCGGGGACAGGGGGGAATCAGCCCCAGCATTTT.

The chain couples TRBV7-3 to TRBJ2-1; D may be TRBD2 (5 bases). V lost 0 bases and J 0 bases, leaving 15 bases between the germline ends. From germline, CDR1 is SGHTA and CDR2 FQGTGA. CDR3 length equals 18 residues. CDR3 region: CASSLTGLAISSYNEQFF. The CDR3 nucleotides read TGTGCCAGCAGCTTAACGGGCCTAGCAATCAGCTCCTACAATGAGCAGTTCTTC.

The V and J genes are TRBV7-3 and TRBJ2-7; a weak D match, TRBD1 (5 bases). V lost 5 bases, J lost 3 bases, and 11 bases lay in between. The CDR3 consists of 13 residues. CDR1 is SGHTA and CDR2 is FQGTGA in the germline V gene. CDR3 nucleotides: TGTGCCAGCAGCACTGGGGCGGTCTACGAGCAGTACTTC. Translating gives CASSTGAVYEQYF.

The V gene is TRBV7-8, the J gene TRBJ2-5, with D tentatively TRBD2 (6 bases). With 2 bases removed from V and 4 bases from J, the gap between germline ends came to 11 bases. This CDR3 is built from 14 residues. Germline CDR1 is SGHVS and CDR2 is FQNEAQ. The CDR3 sequence is CASSLSDGGETQYF. DNA for the CDR3: TGTGCCAGCAGCTTATCCGACGGGGGAGAGACCCAGTACTTC.

The chain carries TRBV19 and TRBJ2-1; 9 bases align to TRBD2. The germline gives CDR1 LNHDA, CDR2 SQIVND (reference sequence). V shed 4 bases and J 1 base; nucleotides not matched to a gene: 5. The CDR3 runs to 16 residues. This CDR3 reads CASSTESGRSYNEQFF. The CDR3 nucleotides are TGTGCCAGTAGTACCGAGAGCGGGAGGTCCTACAATGAGCAGTTCTTC.

The chain has TRBV11-1 and TRBJ2-4; 7 nucleotides align to TRBD1. With 6 bases clipped from V and 3 bases from J, the junction kept 8 bases outside the gene matches. CDR3 length equals 15 residues. Germline V lookup: CDR1 SGHAT, CDR2 FQDESV (reference sequence). The CDR3 sequence: CASSLDRPLKNIQYF. Written as DNA, the CDR3 is TGTGCCAGCAGTCTGGACAGGCCACTCAAAAACATTCAGTACTTC.

This rearrangement joins TRBV19 to TRBJ2-1; perhaps TRBD2 as D (6 bases). This CDR3 has 15 residues. Germline CDR1 reads LNHDA; CDR2 reads SQIVND (reference sequence). The ends were cut back, 0 bases at V and 13 bases at J, with 19 bases in the middle. The CDR3 sequence is CASSIDVQWGESQFF. The CDR3 DNA sequence: TGTGCCAGTAGTATAGATGTCCAGTGGGGGGAATCACAGTTCTTC.

The genes are TRBV28 and TRBJ2-7, with unresolved D. CDR3 length: 11 amino acids. V lost 6 bases, J lost 3 bases, and 6 bases lay in between. CDR1 and CDR2 (germline): MDHEN, SYDVKM. In DNA form, the CDR3 reads TGTGCCAGCAGCCCAAACTACGAGCAGTACTTC. As protein: CASSPNYEQYF.

This chain connects TRBV9 to TRBJ2-7; the D is unclear. The CDR3 has 13 amino acids. Trimming removed 0 bases at V and 10 bases at J, with 14 bases between. Germline CDR1 SGDLS, CDR2 YYNGEE. The CDR3 DNA reads as TGTGCCAGCAGCGTAGGGACCAGCCCCCCCCAGTACTTC. Residues: CASSVGTSPPQYF.

The chain recombines TRBV18 with TRBJ2-6; the match to TRBD1 covers 11 bases. The germline V gene has CDR1 KGHSH and CDR2 LQKENI. The CDR3 runs to 21 residues. V dropped 3 bases and J dropped 0; count of bases not matched to a gene: 13. The CDR3 DNA sequence: TGTGCCAGCTCACCGACGGGACAGGGGGAAAGGCTAGACTCTGGGGCCAACGTCCTGACTTTC. Translating gives CASSPTGQGERLDSGANVLTF.

By proportion, this clone is medium-sized. One junction end does not reproduce the germline sequence, and a read error may be involved. This chain connects TRBV7-7 to TRBJ2-7; tentative D call: TRBD1 (6 bases). The CDR3 length is 14 residues. Per germline, CDR1 SSHAT and CDR2 FNYEAQ (reference sequence). Written as DNA, the CDR3 is TGTGCTAGCAGCAGGGGACACCTAAACTACGAGCAGTACTTC. It yields the protein CASSRGHLNYEQYF.

This CDR3 reads CASSEGTGGPLIEQFF. The CDR3 bases are TGTGCCAGTAGTGAAGGGACAGGGGGCCCTTTGATTGAGCAGTTCTTC. This chain joins TRBV19 and TRBJ2-1; 12 bases fit TRBD1. The length of the CDR3 is 16 residues. CDR1 is LNHDA, CDR2 SQIVND, per germline (reference sequence). V shed 5 bases, J shed 9 bases, and the junction held 11 bases outside the gene matches.

The V and J genes are TRBV28 and TRBJ1-2; D might be TRBD1 (6 bases). The CDR3 contains 16 residues. V was pared by 3 bases and J by 0 bases, with 14 bases between. Germline loops: CDR1 MDHEN, CDR2 SYDVKM. This CDR3 reads CASSLRRTVSNYGYTF. The CDR3 region has the DNA TGTGCCAGCAGTTTGCGCAGGACAGTATCTAACTATGGCTACACCTTC.

This clone has just one count. The genes are TRBV28 and TRBJ1-2, with TRBD1 matching 8 bases. CDR1 and CDR2 from the germline V gene are MDHEN and SYDVKM. The CDR3 extends over 15 amino acids. The junction had 11 bases not matched to a gene; V was cut back by 5 bases and J by 6 bases. CDR3 loop: CASSVAAGGEHGYTF. CDR3 nucleotide sequence: TGTGCCAGCAGTGTGGCCGCAGGGGGCGAGCATGGCTACACCTTC.

The chain recombines TRBV15 with TRBJ1-1; tentative D call: TRBD1 (6 bases). The V end was cut by 1 base, the J end by 5 bases, with 11 bases between. The CDR3 extends over 14 amino acids. Germline lookup yields CDR1 LNHNV and CDR2 YYDKDF (reference sequence). CDR3 sequence reads: CATSRVWGATEAFF. The CDR3 nucleotides read TGTGCCACCAGCAGAGTTTGGGGGGCGACTGAAGCTTTCTTT.

Note on this clone: This same CDR3 is encoded by further DNA sequences in the sample. The chain employs TRBV7-2 and TRBJ2-5; D not resolved. The V end lost 4 bases, the J end lost 2 bases, and 2 bases lay between the germline ends. The CDR3 sequence is 11 residues long. CDR1 is SGHTA and CDR2 is FQGNSA in the germline V gene. The CDR3 loop is CASSSQETQYF. The CDR3 DNA is TGTGCCAGCAGCTCTCAAGAGACCCAGTACTTC.

The J gene is TRBJ2-1, the V gene TRBV4-2; 11 nucleotides line up with TRBD2. Germline V CDR1 and CDR2: LGHNA, YNFKEQ. The CDR3 length is 16 residues. V shed 0 bases and J 6 bases; nucleotides not matched to a gene: 4. The CDR3 region has the DNA TGTGCCAGCAGCCAAGAGAGACTAGCGGGAACCAATGAGCAGTTCTTC. Translating gives CASSQERLAGTNEQFF.

The chain links TRBV25-1 to TRBJ2-1; 7 bases are shared with TRBD2. Germline-derived CDR1 and CDR2 are MGHDK and SYGVNS. J lost 1 base, V lost 2 bases, and 8 bases had no gene match. The CDR3 loop spans 17 amino acids. The CDR3: CASSEALGGTSYNEQFF. The CDR3 DNA reads TGTGCCAGCAGTGAAGCTTTGGGGGGGACGTCCTACAATGAGCAGTTCTTC.